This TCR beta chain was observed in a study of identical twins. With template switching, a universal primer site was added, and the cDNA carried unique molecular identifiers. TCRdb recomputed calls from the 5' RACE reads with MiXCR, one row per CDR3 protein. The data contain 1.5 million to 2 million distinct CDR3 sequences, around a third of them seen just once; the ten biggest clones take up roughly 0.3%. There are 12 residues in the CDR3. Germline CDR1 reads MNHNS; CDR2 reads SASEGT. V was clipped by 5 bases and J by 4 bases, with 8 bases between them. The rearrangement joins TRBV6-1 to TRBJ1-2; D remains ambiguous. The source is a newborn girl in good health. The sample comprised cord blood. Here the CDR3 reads CASSMVSYGYTF. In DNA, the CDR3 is TGTGCCAGCAGTATGGTCAGCTATGGCTACACCTTC.